This T cell receptor beta chain was profiled in a study of T cell responses to AZD1222 COVID-19 vaccine. Profiling relied on immunoSEQ multiplex PCR, and the TCRdb table lists in-frame clones only, not all of them. In the table there are around 180,000 clones, about nine tenths of which are singletons. The ends were cut back, 0 bases at V and 1 base at J, with 4 bases in the middle. This CDR3 is built from 14 residues. Germline-derived CDR1 and CDR2 are MNHEY and SMNVEV (reference sequence). The chain has TRBV27 and TRBJ1-5; D unresolved. The sequencing used peripheral blood, collected on day 0 of AZD1222 vaccination. The sequence was obtained from an adult in good health. The CDR3 reads CASSLSWSNQPQHF. Written as DNA, the CDR3 is TGTGCCAGCAGTTTATCATGGAGCAATCAGCCCCAGCATTTT.